The 2 T cell receptor beta chains reported below all come from one sample, sequenced in a study of blood T cell repertoires in COVID-19. Repertoires were generated with immunoSEQ multiplex PCR, while TCRdb's copy carries only in-frame clones and drops some. The sample yields nearly 250,000 clones, about 83% seen once. Sample: PBMCs or T cells enriched from blood (not recorded which). These receptors were taken from a woman in her 50s who had recovered from COVID-19.

This chain connects TRBV7-2 to TRBJ2-1; TRBD1 matches at 7 bases. The CDR3 is made up of 14 amino acids. CDR1 is SGHTA, CDR2 FQGNSA, per germline. The junction had 10 bases not matched to a gene; V was cut back by 5 bases and J by 9 bases. The CDR3, as DNA: TGTGCCAGCAGCGCGCAACAGGGGCTGGGTGAGCAGTTCTTC. This sequence encodes CASSAQQGLGEQFF. Full variable domain (rest looked up from reference TRBV7-2 and TRBJ2-1): GAGVSQSPSNKVTEKGKDVELRCDPISGHTALYWYRQSLGQGLEFLIYFQGNSAPDKSGLPSDRFSAERTGGSVSTLTIQRTQQEDSAVYLCASSAQQGLGEQFFGPGTRLTVL.

J is TRBJ1-4 and V is TRBV10-3; D perhaps matches TRBD1 (6 bases). V was trimmed by 10 bases and J by 3 bases, leaving 21 bases between them. The germline CDR1 and CDR2 sequences are ENHRY and SYGVKD. The length of the CDR3 is 16 residues. The CDR3: CATRGGPDGPNEKLFF. The CDR3 coding sequence is TGTGCCACCCGAGGGGGTCCCGATGGCCCTAATGAAAAACTGTTTTTT.